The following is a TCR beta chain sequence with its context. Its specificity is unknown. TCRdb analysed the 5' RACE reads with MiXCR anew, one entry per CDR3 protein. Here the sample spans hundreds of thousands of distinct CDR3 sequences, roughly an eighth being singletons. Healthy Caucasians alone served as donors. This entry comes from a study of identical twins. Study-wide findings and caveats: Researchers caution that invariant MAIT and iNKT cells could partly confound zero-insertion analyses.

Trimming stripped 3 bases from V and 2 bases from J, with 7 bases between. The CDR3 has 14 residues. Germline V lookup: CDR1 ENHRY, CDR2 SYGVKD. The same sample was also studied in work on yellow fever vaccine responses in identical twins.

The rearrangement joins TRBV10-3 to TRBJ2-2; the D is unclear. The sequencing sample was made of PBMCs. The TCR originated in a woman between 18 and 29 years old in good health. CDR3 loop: CAISDLENTGELFF. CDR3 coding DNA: TGTGCCATCAGTGATCTGGAAAACACCGGGGAGCTGTTTTTT.